The TCR beta chain under discussion was sequenced for a study of T cell changes during pregnancy in multiple sclerosis. Only in-frame clones appear in the TCRdb table, and some are missing; sequencing was by immunoSEQ multiplex PCR. Found here are some 80,000 clones, approximately 95% of them singletons; the top ten hold about 0.13%. V was pared by 5 bases and J by 0 bases, with 4 bases of the junction left unmatched. Germline CDR1 is SGHRS and CDR2 is YFSETQ. The CDR3 has 14 amino acids. Sequences were derived from CD4+ T cells from peripheral blood mononuclear cells, sampled after pregnancy. The chain is built from TRBV5-1 and TRBJ2-7, with 8 bases matching TRBD1. This TCR came from a female donor with multiple sclerosis, enrolled in a pregnancy study. CDR3 nucleotides: TGCGCCAGCAGTGAACAGGGGGTCTCCTACGAGCAGTACTTC. Protein: CASSEQGVSYEQYF.